Listed below are T cell receptor beta chains from one sample, sequenced in a study of shared clonotypes between healthy human individuals. Profiled with immunoSEQ multiplex PCR; TCRdb holds only in-frame clones, not every one. The sample carries hundreds of thousands of clones, about three quarters recorded once. The sequencing sample was made of memory CD4+ T cells sorted from blood. The receptors here all came from a young woman in good health. CDR3s leave out the opening cysteine and the closing phenylalanine or tryptophan.

CDR3 length	V gene	J gene	CDR3 protein
11	TRBV5-5	TRBJ2-3	ASSSWTQDTQY
11	TRBV11-2	TRBJ2-3	ASRSGSTDTQY
12	TRBV13	TRBJ1-1	ASSLVVGGTEAF
12	TRBV6-1	TRBJ2-7	ASRSGGDHYEQY
11	TRBV5-1	TRBJ2-7	ASSLADHYEQY
10	TRBV7-6	TRBJ2-5	ASSFVGETQY
13	TRBV19	TRBJ2-7	ASSTLAGASYEQY
14	TRBV29-1	TRBJ2-1	SVDDVAGGRLVEQF
12	TRBV28	TRBJ2-1	ASRGGSLHNEQF
10	TRBV28	TRBJ1-2	ASSLYNYGYT
9	TRBV11-2	TRBJ1-5	ASSLVSPQH
13	TRBV7-1	TRBJ1-5	ASRSGLYSNQPQH
15	TRBV19	TRBJ1-5	ASSIDRTGYSNQPQH
13	TRBV7-2	TRBJ1-5	ASSVGSAGNQPQH
9	TRBV2	TRBJ1-2	ASSANYGYT
12	TRBV4-2	TRBJ1-1	ASIPGGKNTEAF
12	TRBV28	TRBJ2-7	ASSFRTGGYEQY
13	TRBV10-2	TRBJ2-6	ASRSSGAGANVLT
10	TRBV5-1	TRBJ2-1	ASSAPVHEQF
12	TRBV2	TRBJ1-1	ASSEVLTDTEAF
13	TRBV7-9	TRBJ1-5	ASSRTGAENQPQH
11	TRBV27	TRBJ2-7	ASIAGTGYEQY
12	TRBV30	TRBJ2-1	AWSVGLGEGEQF
14	TRBV6-4	TRBJ2-7	ASSKMGEKGSYEQY
13	TRBV6-5	TRBJ1-4	ASRPSGATNEKLF
13	TRBV21-1	TRBJ2-7	ASSNRPSGSYEQY
12	TRBV27	TRBJ2-7	ASSLSGFIYEQY
17	TRBV5-1	TRBJ2-2	ASSLAGTGVVSGTGELF
11	TRBV27	TRBJ2-3	ASSLWSTDTQY
12	TRBV28	TRBJ1-2	ASSLRVANYGYT
12	TRBV14	TRBJ2-1	ASKREGAYNEQF
13	TRBV7-9	TRBJ2-6	ASSPPRSGANVLT
14	TRBV6-4	TRBJ2-3	ASSDASLRARDTQY
13	TRBV2	TRBJ2-7	ASSEAAGEAYEQY
10	TRBV11-2	TRBJ2-3	ASTGYTDTQY
12	TRBV19	TRBJ1-1	ASSIGQGSTEAF
16	TRBV11-2	TRBJ1-1	ASSSYRGPRFARLKAF
14	TRBV25-1	TRBJ2-7	ASSESGTSGIYEQY
15	TRBV4-1	TRBJ1-2	ASSLGGRGRSNYGYT
13	TRBV28	TRBJ1-5	ASSLSGGLGLPQH